This T cell receptor beta chain came from a study of cytomegalovirus exposure and HLA in healthy donors. As for this clone: Its target is unknown.

60 Vbeta and 13 Jbeta primers were used in PCR. Sequenced by immunoSEQ multiplex PCR; TCRdb stores in-frame clones only, minus some. The sample records 210,000 or so clones, 65% to 80% being singletons. Study-level findings and limits: DRB1 had the most TCR associations and HLA-C the fewest, a later analysis found, with rates varying by HLA locus. Data from an earlier analysis indicated that most TCR beta V segments were productive either about 90% or about 30% of the time.

The CDR3 totals 16 residues. CDR1 SEHNR and CDR2 FQNEAQ come from the germline V gene (reference sequence). The V and J ends lost 1 base and 6 bases respectively, with 19 bases between them. The sequenced sample was PBMCs. The V gene is TRBV7-9, the J gene TRBJ2-7; D is perhaps TRBD1 (6 bases). The receptor comes from a girl aged 2 to 10 in good health and CMV-seronegative. CDR3 DNA: TGTGCCAGCAGCTTAGTAAGGGTACAGGGCACCTCCGAGCAGTACTTC. This gives the protein CASSLVRVQGTSEQYF.